What follows are 26 T cell receptor beta chains derived from one specimen sequenced in a study of cytomegalovirus exposure and HLA in healthy donors. The PCR was carried out with 60 Vbeta primers and 13 Jbeta primers. TCRdb's copy holds only in-frame clones and misses some; the assay was immunoSEQ multiplex PCR. The table has around 81,000 clones, 63% seen once. Sequencing input: PBMCs. The source is a man in his thirties or forties in good health and CMV-seropositive.

The sample holds a few counts of this clone. The gene calls are TRBV5-1 and TRBJ1-2; perhaps TRBD1 as D (6 bases). The V and J ends lost 3 bases and 2 bases respectively, with 35 bases between them. CDR1 is SGHRS and CDR2 is YFSETQ in the germline V gene. CDR3 length equals 22 residues. Here the CDR3 DNA reads TGCGCCAGCAGCTCCGTGGAAGGGCATACTACACAGGGCTCATCTACGAACTATGGCTACACCTTC. Translating it yields CASSSVEGHTTQGSSTNYGYTF.

This clone was recorded a few times. Other DNA sequences in the same sample also yield this CDR3. This chain joins TRBV6-5 and TRBJ1-1; TRBD1 aligns across 10 bases. CDR1 is MNHEY and CDR2 is SVGAGI in the germline V gene. Trimming removed 2 bases from V and 8 bases from J; junction bases left unmatched: 8. The CDR3 contains 15 residues. CDR3 amino acids: CASSYTRDRGREAFF. CDR3 in DNA: TGTGCCAGCAGTTACACCCGCGACAGGGGGCGCGAAGCTTTCTTT.

The chain employs TRBV5-1 and TRBJ2-5; 7 bases are a match to TRBD1. CDR3 length: 14 amino acids. Germline V CDR1 and CDR2: SGHRS, YFSETQ. Trimming at V came to 7 bases and at J to 6 bases, leaving 12 bases not matched to a gene. This CDR3 reads CASGRQGLGKTQYF. CDR3 bases: TGCGCCAGCGGGCGACAGGGCCTGGGAAAGACCCAGTACTTC.

The chain carries TRBV4-1 and TRBJ1-1; 9 positions agree with TRBD1. Per the germline V gene, CDR1 is MGHRA and CDR2 is YSYEKL. The V gene end was trimmed by 4 bases and the J gene end by 2 bases; junction bases not matched to a gene: 8. The CDR3 contains 16 residues. CDR3 nucleotides: TGCGCCAGCAGCCCTAAGGGACAGGGAATCAACACTGAAGCTTTCTTT. Translation: CASSPKGQGINTEAFF.

The genes are TRBV7-2 and TRBJ1-2; D is unresolved. This CDR3 has 14 amino acids. Per germline, CDR1 SGHTA and CDR2 FQGNSA. The ends were cut back, 3 bases at V and 4 bases at J, with 12 bases in the middle. The CDR3 DNA follows: TGTGCCAGCAGCTTGTCTACGTCTACCTATGGCTACACCTTC. Amino acids: CASSLSTSTYGYTF.

This clone was seen only a few times. The chain has TRBV27 and TRBJ2-2; TRBD1 agrees at 9 bases. CDR1 and CDR2 from the germline V gene are MNHEY and SMNVEV (reference sequence). Trimming took 4 bases from V and 1 from J; bases not matched to a gene: 10. The CDR3 totals 18 residues. CDR3 region: CASSWTGAQVENTGELFF. For the CDR3, the DNA is TGTGCCAGCAGTTGGACAGGGGCCCAAGTCGAGAACACCGGGGAGCTGTTTTTT.

CDR3 sequence reads: CASSWTLDGGLSNNEQFF. CDR3 nucleotide sequence: TGTGCCAGCAGCTGGACGTTGGACGGAGGCTTAAGTAACAATGAGCAGTTCTTC. The chain is built from TRBV7-2 and TRBJ2-1, with a weak D call TRBD2 (5 bases). The V end was cut by 4 bases, the J end by 5 bases, with 24 bases between. The germline V gene has CDR1 SGHTA and CDR2 FQGNSA. The CDR3 loop spans 18 amino acids.

The chain carries TRBV5-1 and TRBJ2-1; D is perhaps TRBD1 (6 bases). CDR3 size: 13 residues. Germline V gene data show CDR1 as SGHRS and CDR2 as YFSETQ. Trimming shortened V by 3 bases and J by 5 bases, and 9 bases separated the two germline ends. The CDR3 sequence: CASSYRTDNEQFF. In DNA form, the CDR3 reads TGCGCCAGCAGCTACCGGACAGACAATGAGCAGTTCTTC.

This sequence joins TRBV27 and TRBJ2-7; 8 positions agree with TRBD1. Germline V gives CDR1 MNHEY, CDR2 SMNVEV (reference sequence). With 11 bases clipped from V and 4 bases from J, the junction kept 10 bases outside the gene matches. The CDR3 contains 13 residues. This CDR3 reads CAVRGRGRYEQYF. DNA for the CDR3: TGTGCCGTTCGAGGCAGGGGGCGTTACGAGCAGTACTTC.

The chain uses TRBV11-2 and TRBJ1-6; D may be TRBD1 (5 bases). Germline V CDR1 and CDR2: SGHAT, FQNNGV. The CDR3 totals 16 residues. Trimming took 3 bases from V and 6 from J, leaving 15 bases between them. The CDR3 spells CASSLLMGGTNSPLHF. CDR3 DNA sequence: TGTGCCAGCAGCTTGTTGATGGGGGGGACTAATTCACCCCTCCACTTT.

V usage is TRBV7-9 and J usage is TRBJ2-3; 7 bases map to TRBD1. Germline V gene sequence: CDR1 SEHNR, CDR2 FQNEAQ (reference sequence). With V trimmed by 5 bases and J by 1 base, 6 bases remained unmatched. The CDR3 runs to 15 residues. As DNA, the CDR3 is TGTGCCAGCAGCAACCGGGACAGCCGCACAGATACGCAGTATTTT. Translated: CASSNRDSRTDTQYF.

The chain is built from TRBV11-3 and TRBJ1-1; maybe TRBD1 (6 bases). Trimming took 1 base from V and 10 from J, leaving 19 bases between them. The CDR3 covers 15 residues. Germline V gives CDR1 SGHNT, CDR2 YENEEA. The DNA of the CDR3 is TGTGCCAGCAGCTTAGGAGGCCCGGGACACCCACGAGCTTTCTTT. Translation: CASSLGGPGHPRAFF.

This clone was counted a few times. Other nucleotide sequences from this sample produce the same CDR3. The chain has TRBV4-3 and TRBJ2-3; possibly TRBD1 for D (5 bases). The CDR3 length is 15 residues. Trimming removed 0 bases from V and 4 bases from J, with 11 bases in between. The V gene's germline CDR1 is LGHNA and CDR2 YSLEER. The CDR3 DNA follows: TGCGCCAGCAGCCAAGAGGCAGGGTTAGCAGATACGCAGTATTTT. This codes for CASSQEAGLADTQYF.

J is TRBJ2-3 and V is TRBV2; 11 positions agree with TRBD2. With 2 bases clipped from V and 6 bases from J, the junction kept 4 bases outside the gene matches. The germline V gene has CDR1 SNHLY and CDR2 FYNNEI. The CDR3 length is 15 residues. The CDR3, as DNA: TGTGCCAGCAGTGAAAATAGCGGGGGGGCCGATACGCAGTATTTT. Its protein is CASSENSGGADTQYF.

In this sample, this clone turned up a few times. This chain joins TRBV7-3 and TRBJ1-2; 10 positions agree with TRBD1. Germline lookup yields CDR1 SGHTA and CDR2 FQGTGA. The CDR3 spans 15 residues. The V and J ends lost 5 bases and 3 bases, in that order; junction bases with no gene match: 6. The CDR3 DNA sequence: TGTGCCAGCAGCCCGTCCGGGACAGGGGACTATGGCTACACCTTC. Encoded protein: CASSPSGTGDYGYTF.

This clone was counted between two and nine times. V gene TRBV7-2 combines with J gene TRBJ2-1; 10 nucleotides match TRBD2. J was trimmed by 8 bases and V by 0 bases; bases with no gene match: 13. Germline CDR1 and CDR2: SGHTA and FQGNSA. The CDR3 runs 18 residues. CDR3 amino acids: CASSLAHFGGLAIDEQFF. As DNA, the CDR3 is TGTGCCAGCAGCTTAGCGCATTTTGGGGGACTAGCGATCGATGAGCAGTTCTTC. The full variable domain, completed using reference TRBV7-2 and TRBJ2-1, is GAGVSQSPSNKVTEKGKDVELRCDPISGHTALYWYRQSLGQGLEFLIYFQGNSAPDKSGLPSDRFSAERTGGSVSTLTIQRTQQEDSAVYLCASSLAHFGGLAIDEQFFGPGTRLTVL.

The chain carries TRBV5-1 and TRBJ1-1; possibly TRBD1 for D (6 bases). Germline CDR1 reads SGHRS; CDR2 reads YFSETQ. V lost 0 bases and J lost 2, with 14 bases in between. This CDR3 has 16 residues. CDR3 residues: CASSLAISQGNTEAFF. In DNA form, the CDR3 reads TGCGCCAGCAGCTTGGCTATCTCACAGGGTAACACTGAAGCTTTCTTT.

This chain connects TRBV4-1 to TRBJ2-5; maybe TRBD2 (6 bases). CDR1 is MGHRA, CDR2 YSYEKL, per germline. V was trimmed by 4 bases and J by 0 bases, leaving 18 bases between them. This CDR3 has 17 residues. CDR3: CASSPSVGGGYQETQYF. CDR3 nucleotides: TGCGCCAGCAGCCCTTCTGTGGGCGGAGGGTACCAAGAGACCCAGTACTTC.

The chain combines TRBV18 with TRBJ2-5; 11 bases line up with TRBD2. Looked up from germline, CDR1 is KGHSH and CDR2 is LQKENI. Germline trimming cut 0 bases from V and 4 bases from J; bases unmatched to any gene: 1. The CDR3 has 15 residues. The DNA of the CDR3 is TGTGCCAGCTCACCACCGACTAGCGGGGTAGAGACCCAGTACTTC. Translation: CASSPPTSGVETQYF.

The chain employs TRBV28 and TRBJ1-2; TRBD1 matches 9 bases. From germline, CDR1 is MDHEN and CDR2 SYDVKM. The CDR3 has 17 amino acids. V lost 5 bases and J lost 5; bases outside the gene matches: 15. CDR3 nucleotide sequence: TGTGCCAGCAGTCCTAGGGGGACAGGGACCCGCCTGTATGGCTACACCTTC. It specifies CASSPRGTGTRLYGYTF.

CDR3 sequence: CASRAGASGSYEQYF. The CDR3 region has the DNA TGTGCCAGCAGGGCTGGAGCTAGCGGCTCCTACGAGCAGTACTTC. The chain couples TRBV6-5 to TRBJ2-7; 7 positions agree with TRBD2. CDR3 length equals 15 residues. CDR1 and CDR2 (germline): MNHEY, SVGAGI. Trimming took 6 bases from V and 0 from J; bases not matched to a gene: 8.

As concerns this clone: The same CDR3 arises from other DNA sequences in this sample as well. The chain has TRBV7-6 and TRBJ1-1, with 9 bases aligning to TRBD1. The CDR3 contains 14 residues. The J segment lost 5 bases and the V segment lost 5 bases, leaving 6 bases of the junction unmatched. Germline V gene sequence: CDR1 SGHVS, CDR2 FNYEAQ. CDR3 sequence reads: CASSADRGRTEAFF. CDR3 nucleotide sequence: TGTGCCAGCAGCGCCGACAGGGGGAGGACTGAAGCTTTCTTT.

This CDR3 reads CASSLRGPEQAFF. The CDR3 DNA sequence: TGTGCCAGCAGCCTCAGGGGGCCCGAACAAGCTTTCTTT. The V gene is TRBV11-2, the J gene TRBJ1-1, with 8 positions matching TRBD1. From germline, CDR1 is SGHAT and CDR2 FQNNGV. The CDR3 length is 13 residues. V shed 5 bases and J 9 bases; nucleotides not matched to a gene: 8.

V and J are TRBV7-2 and TRBJ1-5; D is unresolved. The CDR3 totals 15 residues. Germline V gives CDR1 SGHTA, CDR2 FQGNSA. V was pared by 10 bases and J by 0 bases, with 16 bases between. CDR3: CATTRWRGSNQPQHF. For the CDR3, the DNA is TGTGCCACCACCCGGTGGAGAGGTAGCAATCAGCCCCAGCATTTT.

The chain joins TRBV19 to TRBJ1-2; possible D gene TRBD1, 5 bases. The germline V and J ends were trimmed by 5 bases and 8 bases, with 21 bases remaining between them. Looked up from germline, CDR1 is LNHDA and CDR2 is SQIVND (reference sequence). CDR3 size: 15 residues. The CDR3 sequence: CASSSPREGWYGYTF. The DNA for the CDR3 is TGTGCCAGTAGTTCCCCCAGGGAGGGTTGGTACGGCTACACCTTC.

The CDR3 sequence is CASSGGHLNTGELFF. DNA of the CDR3: TGTGCCAGCAGCGGTGGACACCTGAACACCGGGGAGCTGTTTTTT. The rearrangement links TRBV7-9 to TRBJ2-2; a possible D gene is TRBD1 (5 bases). Germline values: CDR1 SEHNR, CDR2 FQNEAQ (reference sequence). Trimming removed 5 bases at V and 1 base at J, with 11 bases between. This CDR3 is 15 amino acids long.